Listed here are 14 T cell receptor beta chains from one sample, sequenced in a study of molecular identifiers for immune sequencing clone quantification. MiXCR was run by TCRdb on the PCR reads, yielding one entry per CDR3 protein. The sample holds about 640,000 distinct CDR3 sequences, just under 20% seen once. The material sequenced was naive CD8+ T cells from blood, with Jurkat cell RNA spiked in. Documented subset: FACS-sorted CD8+CD4-CCR7+CD45RA+ naive T cells. These receptor sequences come from a human donor in good health. Some libraries in this study had Jurkat cell RNA spiked in.

This clonotype was picked up many times. The chain uses TRBV20-1 and TRBJ2-3; weak D call: TRBD1 (8 bases). Germline V gene data show CDR1 as DFQATT and CDR2 as SNEGSKA (reference sequence). The CDR3 spans 15 residues. Trimming removed 5 bases from V and 2 bases from J, with 17 bases in between. The CDR3, as DNA: TGCAGTGCTTTCCGACAGGGGAGGGTCACAGATACGCAGTATTTT. It translates to CSAFRQGRVTDTQYF.

In its sample, this clonotype was seen a few times. The chain employs TRBV5-1 and TRBJ2-5; 12 nucleotides line up with TRBD2. Germline V gives CDR1 SGHRS, CDR2 YFSETQ. This CDR3 is built from 17 residues. Trimming removed 4 bases from V and 5 bases from J; junction bases left unmatched: 12. This chain's CDR3 is CASSPGLAGPTEETQYF. As DNA, the CDR3 is TGCGCCAGCAGCCCCGGACTAGCGGGGCCGACGGAGGAGACCCAGTACTTC.

The sample holds many counts of this clonotype. CDR3: CASSLSRRGTSTDTQYF. In DNA form, the CDR3 reads TGTGCCAGCAGCCTCTCTCGGCGGGGGACCAGCACAGATACGCAGTATTTT. The chain employs TRBV7-6 and TRBJ2-3; TRBD2 matches 7 bases. Germline CDR1 is SGHVS and CDR2 is FNYEAQ. The J segment lost 0 bases and the V segment lost 5 bases, leaving 11 bases of the junction unmatched. The CDR3 has 17 amino acids.

In this sample, this clonotype turned up many times. This rearrangement joins TRBV5-4 to TRBJ2-7; tentatively, D is TRBD1 or TRBD2 (5 bases each). The germline V gene has CDR1 SGHNT and CDR2 YYREEE (reference sequence). CDR3 size: 13 residues. Trimming took 2 bases from V and 6 from J, leaving 12 bases between them. CDR3 nucleotides: TGTGCCAGCAGCTTTGGGGGATACGGCGAGCAGTACTTC. Protein product: CASSFGGYGEQYF.

This clonotype has at least ten counts. The rearrangement uses TRBV3-1 and TRBJ1-1; no definite D call. Trimming took off 0 bases at V and 3 bases at J, with 14 bases between the two ends. This CDR3 has 16 residues. CDR1 is LGHDT and CDR2 is YNNKEL in the germline V gene (reference sequence). The CDR3 is CASSQDALRVDTEAFF. The CDR3, as DNA: TGTGCCAGCAGCCAAGATGCGCTCCGTGTGGACACTGAAGCTTTCTTT.

Note on this clonotype: One base away lies a much larger clone, so this may be a sequencing read error. This chain connects TRBV2 to TRBJ1-5; 7 bases map to TRBD1. The germline V gene has CDR1 SNHLY and CDR2 FYNNEI. This CDR3 has 13 residues. CDR3 amino acids: CACRDRVYQPQHF. CDR3 coding DNA: TGTGCCTGCAGAGACAGGGTTTATCAGCCCCAGCATTTT.

A note on this clonotype: It may be a read error: a sequence one base away is much more abundant. The CDR3, as DNA: TGTGCCAGCAGCTTTAGTATAGAAGGCCCCAATCAGCCCCAGCATTTT. It encodes CASSFSIEGPNQPQHF. The rearrangement uses TRBV3-1 and TRBJ1-5, with D hard to call. The CDR3 length is 16 residues. V was clipped by 5 bases and J by 3 bases, with 17 bases between them. Germline CDR1 is LGHDT and CDR2 is YNNKEL (reference sequence).

This clonotype occurred many times. This chain joins TRBV12-3 or TRBV12-4 and TRBJ2-3; 8 bases are a match to TRBD1. The CDR3 is made up of 16 amino acids. V lost 2 bases to trimming and J lost 3 bases; unmatched junction nucleotides: 7. CDR3: CASSLPQQGVTDTQYF. The DNA of the CDR3 is TGTGCCAGCAGTTTACCCCAACAGGGGGTGACAGATACGCAGTATTTT.

This clonotype appeared many times. This chain links TRBV4-3 with TRBJ2-7, with TRBD1 as a possible D gene (5 bases). The CDR3 is 14 residues long. Deletions cut 6 bases from V and 2 bases from J, with 14 bases between. CDR1 and CDR2 from the germline V gene are LGHNA and YSLEER. In nucleotides, the CDR3 is TGCGCCAGCAGTGCAGGGTTTGGGGCCTACGAGCAGTACTTC. It specifies CASSAGFGAYEQYF.

Turning to this clonotype: A much more abundant neighbour one base away suggests this may be a read error. The chain employs TRBV7-2 and TRBJ1-4, with D tentatively TRBD1 (6 bases). This CDR3 region has 15 residues. Germline V gene data show CDR1 as SGHTA and CDR2 as FQGNSA. Trimming pared 1 base from V and 5 bases from J, leaving 11 bases between. The CDR3 DNA follows: TGTGCCAGCAGCTTAGTGGGGGCGAAAAATGAAAAACTGTTTTTT. It translates to CASSLVGAKNEKLFF.

As regards this clonotype: This may arise from a read error, as a much more abundant clone is one base away. V is TRBV15 and J is TRBJ1-1; a possible D gene is TRBD1 (5 bases). The CDR3 is 17 amino acids. The germline V and J ends were trimmed by 1 base and 0 bases, with 15 bases remaining between them. Germline CDR1 LNHNV, CDR2 YYDKDF (reference sequence). The CDR3 is CATSRVRMGRMNTEAFF. The CDR3 DNA reads TGTGCCACCAGCAGAGTTCGAATGGGGCGGATGAACACTGAAGCTTTCTTT.

This chain uses TRBV12-3 or TRBV12-4 with TRBJ2-1, with D maybe TRBD2 (6 bases). The CDR3 consists of 14 residues. Trimming cost V 6 bases and J 3 bases, with 12 bases left between them. The CDR3 here is CASSNPGSYNEQFF. Here the CDR3 DNA reads TGTGCCAGCAGCAACCCCGGGAGCTACAATGAGCAGTTCTTC.

There are many counts of this clonotype. This chain joins TRBV2 and TRBJ1-5, with D perhaps matching TRBD1 (5 bases). V lost 9 bases to trimming and J lost 8 bases, with 17 bases between them. In germline, CDR1 is SNHLY, CDR2 FYNNEI. The CDR3 runs 13 residues. The chain's CDR3 is CASKDQGAEPQHF. CDR3 coding DNA: TGTGCCAGTAAGGATCAGGGCGCGGAGCCCCAGCATTTT. The full variable domain, rest sourced from reference TRBV2 and TRBJ1-5, is EPEVTQTPSHQVTQMGQEVILRCVPISNHLYFYWYRQILGQKVEFLVSFYNNEISEKSEIFDDQFSVERPDGSNFTLKIRSTKLEDSAMYFCASKDQGAEPQHFGDGTRLSIL.

This clonotype was seen ten or more times. This rearrangement joins TRBV28 to TRBJ1-1, with unresolved D. The CDR3 contains 15 residues. Germline CDR1 MDHEN, CDR2 SYDVKM. The ends were cut back, 3 bases at V and 1 base at J, with 12 bases in the middle. The CDR3 loop reads CASSFRDLSNTEAFF. CDR3 nucleotides: TGTGCCAGCAGTTTTCGTGATTTGTCGAACACTGAAGCTTTCTTT.